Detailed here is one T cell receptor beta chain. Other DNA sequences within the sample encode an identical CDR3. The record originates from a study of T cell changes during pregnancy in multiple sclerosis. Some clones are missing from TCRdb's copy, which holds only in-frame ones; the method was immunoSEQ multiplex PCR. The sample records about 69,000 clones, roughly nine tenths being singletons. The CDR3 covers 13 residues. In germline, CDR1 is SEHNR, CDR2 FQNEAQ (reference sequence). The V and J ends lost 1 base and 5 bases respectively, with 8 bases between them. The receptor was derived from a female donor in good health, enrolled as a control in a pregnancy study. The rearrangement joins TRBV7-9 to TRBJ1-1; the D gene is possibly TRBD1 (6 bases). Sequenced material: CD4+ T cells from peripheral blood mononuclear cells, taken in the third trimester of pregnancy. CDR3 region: CASSLEGGTEAFF. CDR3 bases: TGTGCCAGCAGCTTAGAGGGGGGGACTGAAGCTTTCTTT. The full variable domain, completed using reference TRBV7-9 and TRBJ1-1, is DTGVSQNPRHKITKRGQNVTFRCDPISEHNRLYWYRQTLGQGPEFLTYFQNEAQLEKSRLLSDRFSAERPKGSFSTLEIQRTEQGDSAMYLCASSLEGGTEAFFGQGTRLTVV.